The 20 T cell receptor beta chains reported below all come from one sample, sequenced in a study of T cell responses to AZD1222 COVID-19 vaccine. Generated by immunoSEQ multiplex PCR, the TCRdb table keeps only in-frame clones and is missing some. The sample lists about 140,000 clones; approximately 93% were seen once. The source material was peripheral blood, sampled on day 0 of MenACWY control vaccination. The receptors originated from an adult in good health.

Concerning this clone itself: At the DNA level, this CDR3 is encoded by other sequences in the same sample as well. The chain joins TRBV12-3 or TRBV12-4 to TRBJ1-1; D unresolved. V was pared by 2 bases and J by 1 base, with 5 bases between. There are 13 residues in the CDR3. CDR3 region: CASSLKGNTEAFF. CDR3 nucleotide sequence: TGTGCCAGCAGTTTAAAGGGGAACACTGAAGCTTTCTTT.

The chain combines TRBV6-5 with TRBJ1-6; possible D gene TRBD1, 6 bases. The CDR3 runs to 15 residues. Trimming removed 6 bases from V and 6 bases from J, with 15 bases in between. CDR1 MNHEY and CDR2 SVGAGI come from the germline V gene. The CDR3 reads CASRPPRGPNSPLHF. CDR3 DNA: TGTGCCAGCAGGCCCCCCAGGGGCCCTAATTCACCCCTCCACTTT.

J is TRBJ2-7 and V is TRBV11-2; TRBD2 aligns across 9 bases. The CDR3 spans 13 residues. Germline CDR1 is SGHAT and CDR2 is FQNNGV. V shed 5 bases, J shed 6 bases, and the junction held 5 bases outside the gene matches. The DNA for the CDR3 is TGTGCCAGCAGCCAGGGACTAGCACGCGAGCAGTACTTC. Its translation: CASSQGLAREQYF.

The gene calls are TRBV28 and TRBJ1-5; 8 bases are shared with TRBD1. This CDR3 contains 17 residues. Germline CDR1 reads MDHEN; CDR2 reads SYDVKM. V gave up 5 bases and J gave up 5 bases; unmatched junction bases: 14. CDR3 residues: CASSPLTAGGLYQPQHF. CDR3 nucleotide sequence: TGTGCCAGCAGTCCCCTTACGGCAGGGGGCCTTTATCAGCCCCAGCATTTT.

J is TRBJ2-7 and V is TRBV20-1; weak D call: TRBD1 (5 bases). CDR1 is DFQATT, CDR2 SNEGSKA, per germline (reference sequence). Trimming removed 3 bases from V and 6 bases from J, with 15 bases in between. CDR3 length equals 13 residues. CDR3 loop: CSASVTVRSEQYF. The CDR3 DNA reads as TGCAGTGCTAGTGTGACAGTCCGAAGCGAGCAGTACTTC.

The V call is TRBV7-8, the J call TRBJ1-6; possible D gene TRBD1, 5 bases. The ends were cut back, 9 bases at V and 9 bases at J, with 9 bases in the middle. CDR1 SGHVS and CDR2 FQNEAQ come from the germline V gene. This CDR3 has 11 residues. Here the CDR3 DNA reads TGTGCCAGTACTGGGGGTTCACCCCTCCACTTT. The encoded protein is CASTGGSPLHF.

This chain connects TRBV2 to TRBJ2-3; TRBD2 agrees at 9 bases. Germline V gene data show CDR1 as SNHLY and CDR2 as FYNNEI. J was trimmed by 4 bases and V by 8 bases; bases with no gene match: 7. The CDR3 runs to 14 residues. The CDR3 coding sequence is TGTGCCAGCCGGACTAGCGCGATTTCAGATACGCAGTATTTT. Protein sequence: CASRTSAISDTQYF.

The V gene is TRBV10-3, the J gene TRBJ1-2; D is unclear. Germline CDR1 ENHRY, CDR2 SYGVKD. CDR3 length: 14 amino acids. V lost 8 bases to trimming and J lost 9 bases, with 22 bases between them. The DNA of the CDR3 is TGTGCCATCTCCCTGGAGCAACGGCCCCTGAGCTACACCTTC. Protein: CAISLEQRPLSYTF.

The chain uses TRBV5-4 and TRBJ1-6, with D tentatively TRBD1 (5 bases). The CDR3 sequence is 18 residues long. Trimming took 0 bases from V and 1 from J, leaving 14 bases between them. Germline values: CDR1 SGHNT, CDR2 YYREEE (reference sequence). Written as DNA, the CDR3 is TGTGCCAGCAGCTTGGTTACAGGCCGCGGGTCCTATAATTCACCCCTCCACTTT. It encodes CASSLVTGRGSYNSPLHF. Based on the CDR3 plus reference TRBV5-4 and TRBJ1-6, the full variable domain is ETGVTQSPTHLIKTRGQQVTLRCSSQSGHNTVSWYQQALGQGPQFIFQYYREEENGRGNFPPRFSGLQFPNYSSELNVNALELDDSALYLCASSLVTGRGSYNSPLHFGNGTRLTVT.

The chain recombines TRBV19 with TRBJ1-4; 7 bases map to TRBD1. The CDR3 loop spans 14 amino acids. The V and J ends lost 7 bases and 7 bases, in that order; junction bases with no gene match: 9. The germline gives CDR1 LNHDA, CDR2 SQIVND (reference sequence). In nucleotides, the CDR3 is TGTGCCAGTATTAAGGGGGCCGATGGTGAAAAACTGTTTTTT. Amino acids: CASIKGADGEKLFF.

The chain links TRBV27 to TRBJ1-6, with 8 positions matching TRBD1. V shed 8 bases, J shed 0 bases, and the junction held 18 bases outside the gene matches. There are 20 residues in the CDR3. Germline lookup yields CDR1 MNHEY and CDR2 SMNVEV (reference sequence). The CDR3: CASGPVGTGAWGSYNSPLHF. CDR3 coding DNA: TGTGCCAGCGGACCAGTGGGGACAGGTGCTTGGGGCTCCTATAATTCACCCCTCCACTTT.

In the case of this clone: The sample holds other DNA sequences that translate to the same CDR3. V usage is TRBV5-1 and J usage is TRBJ1-1; D unresolved. From germline, CDR1 is SGHRS and CDR2 YFSETQ. This CDR3 comprises 13 residues. Trimming left V 0 bases short and J 2 bases short, with 5 bases between. The CDR3 region has the DNA TGCGCCAGCAGCTTGGAGCTCAACACTGAAGCTTTCTTT. This encodes CASSLELNTEAFF.

This clone has only one observation. The chain carries TRBV7-3 and TRBJ1-1; D unresolved. Germline CDR1 and CDR2: SGHTA and FQGTGA. CDR3 length: 13 amino acids. The V end lost 2 bases, the J end lost 4 bases, and 8 bases lay between the germline ends. CDR3 in DNA: TGTGCCAGCAGCTTAGACCGGGGCACTGAAGCTTTCTTT. Its protein product is CASSLDRGTEAFF.

The rearrangement joins TRBV4-1 to TRBJ1-1, with a tentative D call TRBD1 (5 bases). Trimming took off 1 base at V and 1 base at J, with 10 bases between the two ends. Germline CDR1 MGHRA, CDR2 YSYEKL. This CDR3 has 15 amino acids. The CDR3 is CASSQVQGTNTEAFF. The DNA of the CDR3 is TGCGCCAGCAGCCAAGTTCAGGGTACGAACACTGAAGCTTTCTTT.

CDR3 DNA: TGTGCCAGCAGTTTAGGCGCAGAAAACTCTGGGGCCAACGTCCTGACTTTC. This gives the protein CASSLGAENSGANVLTF. This chain connects TRBV28 to TRBJ2-6, with no clear D. Between the trimmed V and J ends, which lost 2 bases and 0 bases, there was a span of 11 bases. This CDR3 has 17 amino acids. CDR1 MDHEN and CDR2 SYDVKM come from the germline V gene.

This clone was seen just once. The rearrangement links TRBV2 to TRBJ1-1; D is ambiguous. Trimming removed 3 bases at V and 8 bases at J, with 7 bases between. The length of the CDR3 is 11 residues. The germline gives CDR1 SNHLY, CDR2 FYNNEI. The CDR3 sequence: CASSDDQEAFF. The CDR3 region has the DNA TGTGCCAGCAGTGACGACCAGGAAGCTTTCTTT.

The table lists this clone with a count of one. V and J are TRBV28 and TRBJ1-2; D might be TRBD1 (5 bases). CDR1 MDHEN and CDR2 SYDVKM come from the germline V gene. This CDR3 is built from 16 residues. Trimming left V 5 bases short and J 0 bases short, with 16 bases between. This CDR3 is CASSAWKGTANYGYTF. In nucleotides, the CDR3 is TGTGCCAGCAGTGCCTGGAAGGGGACTGCTAACTATGGCTACACCTTC.

The V call is TRBV6-5, the J call TRBJ1-5; 10 positions agree with TRBD1. Germline CDR1 MNHEY, CDR2 SVGAGI. V was pared by 6 bases and J by 6 bases, with 2 bases of the junction left unmatched. The CDR3 consists of 13 residues. For the CDR3, the DNA is TGTGCCAGCAGGAGGACAGGGGGTCAGCCCCAGCATTTT. Amino acids: CASRRTGGQPQHF.

The chain joins TRBV5-1 to TRBJ2-7; TRBD1 matches 7 bases. The ends lost 2 bases at V and 3 bases at J; junction bases unmatched: 8. Germline CDR1 SGHRS, CDR2 YFSETQ. This CDR3 is built from 15 residues. This CDR3 reads CASSFEGARIYEQYF. The DNA of the CDR3 is TGCGCCAGCAGCTTCGAGGGGGCGCGTATCTACGAGCAGTACTTC.

The chain joins TRBV19 to TRBJ1-5, with D tentatively TRBD1 (5 bases). CDR1 LNHDA and CDR2 SQIVND come from the germline V gene (reference sequence). The CDR3 sequence is 17 residues long. Trimming took 2 bases from V and 0 from J, leaving 14 bases between them. The DNA of the CDR3 is TGTGCCAGTAGTATACCAAACCGGGACGGTAGCAATCAGCCCCAGCATTTT. Amino acids: CASSIPNRDGSNQPQHF.